This T cell receptor beta chain was found in a study of Graves' ophthalmopathy and Graves' hyperthyroidism. V lost 3 bases to trimming and J lost 2 bases, with 8 bases between them. From germline, CDR1 is MNHEY and CDR2 SMNVEV (reference sequence). The CDR3 spans 13 residues. Regarding the study as a whole: A majority of expanded thyroid clonotypes exceeding 0.001 frequency were likewise present in blood.

Turning to this clonotype: The antigen remains unidentified.

RNA transcripts served as template for amplifying TCR beta CDR3 sequences. A first-round RT-PCR used HTBI primers, followed by a second-round multiplex PCR. TCRdb passed the multiplex PCR reads through MiXCR, listing each CDR3 protein once. This table holds about 370,000 distinct CDR3 sequences, around 19% found once. The clonotype was recovered from a woman younger than 30 with Graves' ophthalmopathy. Sequenced input: peripheral blood. The chain recombines TRBV27 with TRBJ2-7; no clear D. DNA for the CDR3: TGTGCCAGCAGTTTGGACCACGCCTACGAGCAGTACTTC. Its protein is CASSLDHAYEQYF.